Listed below are T cell receptor beta chains from one sample, sequenced in a study of STAT3 mutations in large granular lymphocyte leukemia. Clones were read by immunoSEQ multiplex PCR, and TCRdb kept only the in-frame ones, dropping some. The sample lists 10,000 to 15,000 clones, roughly nine tenths occurring once. Specimen: peripheral blood mononuclear cells. The receptors shown here come from a man aged 35 to 55 with T-cell large granular lymphocyte leukemia. Some clones in this sample may be carry-over from other donors' samples. The CDR3 runs from the conserved cysteine through the conserved F or W. Each record gives: J gene, clone size, V gene, D gene, CDR3 protein, CDR3 DNA. D genes are given only for firm matches. Expanded clones get a size class; other rows say once, few or many, or leave the size out.

j_gene: TRBJ2-7; abundance: .; v_gene: TRBV2; d_gene: TRBD1; CDR3aa: CASMLTGVSYEQYF; CDR3nt: TGTGCCAGCATGTTGACAGGGGTCTCCTACGAGCAGTACTTC
j_gene: TRBJ2-7; abundance: .; v_gene: TRBV19; d_gene: .; CDR3aa: CASSMFLDYEQYF; CDR3nt: TGTGCCAGTAGTATGTTTTTAGACTACGAGCAGTACTTC
j_gene: TRBJ2-7; abundance: .; v_gene: TRBV5-4; d_gene: .; CDR3aa: CASSLGLGQVTYEQYF; CDR3nt: TGTGCCAGCAGCTTGGGGTTGGGACAAGTTACCTACGAGCAGTACTTC
j_gene: TRBJ1-4; abundance: .; v_gene: TRBV6-1; d_gene: TRBD1; CDR3aa: CASIRDRENEKLFF; CDR3nt: TGTGCCAGCATTAGGGACAGGGAGAATGAAAAACTGTTTTTT
j_gene: TRBJ2-1; abundance: .; v_gene: TRBV13; d_gene: .; CDR3aa: CASSPGSSYNEQFF; CDR3nt: TGTGCCAGCAGCCCGGGTAGCTCCTACAATGAGCAGTTCTTC
j_gene: TRBJ1-6; abundance: .; v_gene: TRBV27; d_gene: .; CDR3aa: CASSLTGLNSPLHF; CDR3nt: TGTGCCAGCAGTTTAACAGGGTTAAATTCACCCCTCCACTTT
j_gene: TRBJ2-5; abundance: .; v_gene: TRBV29-1; d_gene: .; CDR3aa: CSVEKAVRETQYF; CDR3nt: TGCAGCGTTGAAAAGGCGGTTAGAGAGACCCAGTACTTC
j_gene: TRBJ2-5; abundance: .; v_gene: TRBV6-6; d_gene: .; CDR3aa: CASRPGRTGETQYF; CDR3nt: TGTGCCAGCAGACCGGGGCGGACCGGGGAGACCCAGTACTTC
j_gene: TRBJ1-4; abundance: .; v_gene: TRBV7-2; d_gene: .; CDR3aa: CASSTGSTTNEKLFF; CDR3nt: TGTGCCAGCAGCACGGGAAGCACAACTAATGAAAAACTGTTTTTT
j_gene: TRBJ2-5; abundance: .; v_gene: TRBV5-4; d_gene: TRBD1; CDR3aa: CASSLNGQGADQETQYF; CDR3nt: TGTGCCAGCAGCTTAAACGGACAGGGGGCGGACCAAGAGACCCAGTACTTC
j_gene: TRBJ1-1; abundance: few; v_gene: TRBV6-5; d_gene: .; CDR3aa: CASSPRDYTEAFF; CDR3nt: TGTGCCAGCAGCCCCAGGGATTACACTGAAGCTTTCTTT
j_gene: TRBJ1-1; abundance: .; v_gene: TRBV7-9; d_gene: TRBD1; CDR3aa: CATRQGPTEAFF; CDR3nt: TGTGCCACCCGACAGGGGCCCACTGAAGCTTTCTTT
j_gene: TRBJ2-3; abundance: .; v_gene: TRBV9; d_gene: TRBD2; CDR3aa: CASSPPGGRTDTQYF; CDR3nt: TGTGCCAGCAGCCCTCCGGGGGGGCGCACAGATACGCAGTATTTT
j_gene: TRBJ1-5; abundance: once; v_gene: TRBV15; d_gene: .; CDR3aa: CATSRDQDVDQPQHF; CDR3nt: TGTGCCACCAGCAGAGATCAAGATGTGGATCAGCCCCAGCATTTT
j_gene: TRBJ2-3; abundance: .; v_gene: TRBV19; d_gene: .; CDR3aa: CASSIPTDTQYF; CDR3nt: TGTGCCAGTAGTATACCCACAGATACGCAGTATTTT
j_gene: TRBJ1-3; abundance: few; v_gene: TRBV6-1; d_gene: .; CDR3aa: CASSDKKTGNTIYF; CDR3nt: TGTGCCAGCAGTGACAAGAAAACTGGAAACACCATATATTTT
j_gene: TRBJ2-5; abundance: .; v_gene: TRBV5-5; d_gene: TRBD2; CDR3aa: CASTTEGGGETQYF; CDR3nt: TGTGCCAGCACTACCGAGGGCGGGGGGGAGACCCAGTACTTC